The clone carrying this T cell receptor (beta chain) was seen a few times. This CDR3 has 14 residues. Germline CDR1 reads SGHRS; CDR2 reads YFSETQ. The germline V and J ends were trimmed by 0 bases and 6 bases, with 11 bases remaining between them. The sample belongs to a study of T cells after yellow fever vaccination. MiXCR, run by TCRdb on the 5' RACE reads, gives a single entry per CDR3 protein. The sample gives 450,000 to 550,000 distinct CDR3 sequences, roughly 19% of which show up once; 14% is in the top ten. The input for sequencing was PBMCs, taken 15 days after the yellow fever booster vaccination. V gene TRBV5-1 combines with J gene TRBJ2-3; possible D gene TRBD2, 5 bases. The source is a man aged 25-45 years who received the YFV17D yellow fever vaccine. Here the CDR3 DNA reads TGCGCCAGCAGCTTGGGTCGGGATGCGGATACGCAGTATTTT. Protein: CASSLGRDADTQYF.